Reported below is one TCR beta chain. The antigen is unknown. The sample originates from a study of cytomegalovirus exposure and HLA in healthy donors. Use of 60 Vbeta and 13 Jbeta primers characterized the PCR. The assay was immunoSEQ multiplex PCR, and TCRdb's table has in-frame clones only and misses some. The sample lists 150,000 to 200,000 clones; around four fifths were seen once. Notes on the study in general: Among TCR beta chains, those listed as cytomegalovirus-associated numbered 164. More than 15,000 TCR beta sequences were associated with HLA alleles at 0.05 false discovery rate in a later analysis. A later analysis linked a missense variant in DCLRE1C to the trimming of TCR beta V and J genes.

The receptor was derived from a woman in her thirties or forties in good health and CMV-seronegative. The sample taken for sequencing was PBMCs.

The CDR3 DNA sequence: TGTGCCAGCAGCGTTGGGCTAGCCCATGAGCAGTTCTTC. As protein: CASSVGLAHEQFF. The V gene is TRBV9, the J gene TRBJ2-1, with D possibly matching TRBD2 (5 bases). The germline CDR1 and CDR2 sequences are SGDLS and YYNGEE. The CDR3 spans 13 residues. V was cut by 2 bases and J by 8 bases, with 11 bases left in between.